This TCR beta chain is from a study of chemoradiotherapy in HPV16-positive cancers. Study-level results: Candidate HPV-specific clones and E7-related TCR motifs grew in tumor during treatment.

The protocol was immunoSEQ multiplex PCR, while the TCRdb copy is restricted to in-frame clones and leaves out a portion. The table records tens of thousands of clones, around 90% of them present only once. V lost 4 bases and J 5 bases, leaving 12 bases between the germline ends. The CDR3 sequence is 14 residues long. Germline loops: CDR1 SGDLS, CDR2 YYNGEE. Concerning this clone itself: What it recognizes is unknown.

Sequenced here: blood, sampled from a patient who underwent chemoradiotherapy. The rearrangement joins TRBV9 to TRBJ2-2; a possible D gene is TRBD2 (5 bases). The sequence was obtained from a human donor with HPV-associated anogenital cancer. In nucleotides, the CDR3 is TGTGCCAGCAGCCGCCGGACGGGGACCGGGGAGCTGTTTTTT. Translating gives CASSRRTGTGELFF.